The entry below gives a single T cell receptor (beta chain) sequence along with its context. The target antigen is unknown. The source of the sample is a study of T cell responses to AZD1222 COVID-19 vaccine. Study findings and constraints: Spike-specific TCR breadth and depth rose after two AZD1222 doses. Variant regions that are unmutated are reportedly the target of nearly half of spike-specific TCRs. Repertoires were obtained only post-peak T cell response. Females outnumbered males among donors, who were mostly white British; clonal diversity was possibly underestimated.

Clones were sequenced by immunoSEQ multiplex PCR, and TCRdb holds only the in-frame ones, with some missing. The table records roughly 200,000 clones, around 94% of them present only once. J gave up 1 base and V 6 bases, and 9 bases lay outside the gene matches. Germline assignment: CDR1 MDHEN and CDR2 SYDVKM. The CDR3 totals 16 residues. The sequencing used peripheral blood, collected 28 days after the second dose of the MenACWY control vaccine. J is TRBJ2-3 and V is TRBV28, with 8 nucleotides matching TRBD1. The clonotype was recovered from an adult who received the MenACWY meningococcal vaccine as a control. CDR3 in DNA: TGTGCCAGCAGGTTCTCACCGGGACAGGGCACAGATACGCAGTATTTT. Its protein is CASRFSPGQGTDTQYF.